This TCR beta chain was captured in a study of patients and donors after allogeneic stem cell transplantation. TCRdb re-called the RT-PCR reads with MiXCR, one entry per CDR3 protein. The table records about a million distinct CDR3 sequences, around 17% of them present only once. V dropped 4 bases and J dropped 0 bases, with 17 bases sitting between them. CDR1 KGHDR and CDR2 SFDVKD come from the germline V gene. The CDR3 runs 17 residues. This clonotype originated in a human donor who was either an allogeneic HSCT recipient or a stem cell or donor lymphocyte infusion donor (not recorded which). It is not recorded whose cells these are; they may come from a transplant donor. The chain employs TRBV24-1 and TRBJ1-1; tentative D call: TRBD1 (5 bases). The sample consisted of blood, either unsorted or a sorted T cell fraction (not recorded which). The CDR3 nucleotides are TGTGCCACCAGTGACCGTCGGGACGGATACCTGAACACTGAAGCTTTCTTT. This gives the protein CATSDRRDGYLNTEAFF.